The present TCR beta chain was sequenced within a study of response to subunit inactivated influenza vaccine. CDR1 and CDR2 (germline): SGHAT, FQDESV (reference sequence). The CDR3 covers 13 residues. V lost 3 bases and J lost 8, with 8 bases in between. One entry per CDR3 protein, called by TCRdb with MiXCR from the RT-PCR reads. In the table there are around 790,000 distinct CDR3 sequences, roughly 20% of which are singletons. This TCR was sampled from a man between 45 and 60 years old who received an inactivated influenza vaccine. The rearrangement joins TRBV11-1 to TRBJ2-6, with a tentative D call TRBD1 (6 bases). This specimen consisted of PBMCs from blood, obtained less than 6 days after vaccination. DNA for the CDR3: TGTGCCAGCAGCTTCCAGGGGTCCAACGTCCTGACTTTC. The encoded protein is CASSFQGSNVLTF.